The clone carrying this T cell receptor beta chain came up a few times. The antigen is unknown. Trimming left V 8 bases short and J 6 bases short, with 22 bases between. In germline, CDR1 is MNHNS, CDR2 SASEGT. The CDR3 length is 15 residues. The data derive from a study of regulatory T cells in long-lasting Graves disease. Study background: By definition, persistent Graves' disease involved antithyroid drugs for over 5 years alongside positive TSH receptor antibodies.

TCR beta libraries were built with iRepertoire HTBI primers and Arm-PCR of CDR3 regions. TCRdb re-called the multiplex PCR reads with MiXCR, one entry per CDR3 protein. The sample consists of 300,000 to 350,000 distinct CDR3 sequences, roughly 21% of them appearing once. Notes on the study in general: With persistent disease, TRBV28, TRBJ1-2 and TRBJ2-5 were the favored segments.

Specified time point: persistent/refractory GD, antithyroid drugs over 5 years with positive TRAb. The TCR library was prepared using RNA isolated from PBMCs. Graves' disease diagnoses used American Thyroid Association guidelines. In Xi'an, China, an endocrinology department was the source of patients. The sequenced sample was peripheral blood mononuclear cells (PBMCs), obtained when the disease was refractory, from a patient treated with antithyroid drugs. The TCR was taken from a female donor with Graves disease. V and J are TRBV6-1 and TRBJ1-2, with D unclear. The DNA for the CDR3 is TGTGCCAGCTTGAAACTTAAAAGACCTGGTGATGGCTACACCTTC. It encodes CASLKLKRPGDGYTF.